What follows is one TCR beta chain and its context. The data derive from a study of blood T cell repertoires in COVID-19. Whole-study context: Sites in the United States, Italy and Spain provided acute and convalescent COVID-19 samples.

Data came from immunoSEQ multiplex PCR; TCRdb stores just in-frame clones and leaves some out. Here the sample spans some 250,000 clones, 88% being singletons. The V gene's germline CDR1 is PRHDT and CDR2 FYEKMQ (reference sequence). This CDR3 has 18 amino acids. The V end lost 2 bases, the J end lost 4 bases, and 20 bases lay between the germline ends. The chain recombines TRBV13 with TRBJ1-4, with a weak D call TRBD1 (6 bases). The receptor was isolated from a woman between 40 and 50 years old who had recovered from COVID-19. The sequencing sample was made of peripheral blood. The CDR3 protein is CASSLSATGTIGNEKLFF. The CDR3 DNA sequence: TGTGCCAGCAGCTTATCCGCGACAGGTACTATAGGTAATGAAAAACTGTTTTTT.